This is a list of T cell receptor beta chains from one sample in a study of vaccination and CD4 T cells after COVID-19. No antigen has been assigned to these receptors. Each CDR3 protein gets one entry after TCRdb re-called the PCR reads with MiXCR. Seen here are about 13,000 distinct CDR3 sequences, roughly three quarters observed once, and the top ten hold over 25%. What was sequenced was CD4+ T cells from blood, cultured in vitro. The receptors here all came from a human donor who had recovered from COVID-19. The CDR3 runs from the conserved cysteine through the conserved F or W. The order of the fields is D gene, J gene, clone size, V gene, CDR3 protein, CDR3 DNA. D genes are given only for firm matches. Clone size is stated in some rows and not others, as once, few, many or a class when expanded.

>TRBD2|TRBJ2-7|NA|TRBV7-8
CASSLGGTRRHEQYF
TGTGCCAGCAGCTTAGGAGGGACTAGAAGGCACGAGCAGTACTTC
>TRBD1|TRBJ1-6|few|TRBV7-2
CASSSGQGSGSPLHF
TGTGCCAGCAGCTCGGGACAGGGGAGTGGATCACCCCTCCACTTT
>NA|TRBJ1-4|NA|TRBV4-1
CASSQVDMGIINEKLFF
TGCGCCAGCAGCCAAGTGGACATGGGGATAATTAATGAAAAACTGTTTTTT
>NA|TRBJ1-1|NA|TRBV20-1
CSARNGQLSTNTEAFF
TGCAGTGCTAGAAACGGCCAACTATCCACGAACACTGAAGCTTTCTTT
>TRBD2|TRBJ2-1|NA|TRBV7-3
CASSLEVGEGLDEQFF
TGTGCCAGCAGCTTAGAGGTGGGGGAGGGGTTAGATGAGCAGTTCTTC
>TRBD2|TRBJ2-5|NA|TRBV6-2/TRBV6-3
CASTRLAGVKTQYF
TGTGCCAGCACTAGACTAGCGGGAGTGAAGACCCAGTACTTC
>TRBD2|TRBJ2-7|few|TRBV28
CASSPASGGTYEQYF
TGTGCCAGCAGCCCCGCTAGCGGAGGGACTTACGAGCAGTACTTC
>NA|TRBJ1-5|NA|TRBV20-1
CSARSGKAQPQHF
TGCAGTGCTAGATCAGGGAAGGCTCAGCCCCAGCATTTT
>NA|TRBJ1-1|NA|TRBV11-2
CASSGATGNTEAFF
TGTGCCAGCAGCGGGGCGACGGGGAACACTGAAGCTTTCTTT
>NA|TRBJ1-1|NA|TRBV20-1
CSARDIRVAGENTEAFF
TGCAGTGCTAGAGATATTAGGGTGGCAGGAGAGAACACTGAAGCTTTCTTT
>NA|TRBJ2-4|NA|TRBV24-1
CATSDPTAPKNIQYF
TGTGCCACCAGTGATCCGACAGCACCCAAAAACATTCAGTACTTC
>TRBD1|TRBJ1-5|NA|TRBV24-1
CATSDSRTGPMTNQPQHF
TGTGCCACCAGTGATTCCCGGACAGGACCAATGACGAATCAGCCCCAGCATTTT
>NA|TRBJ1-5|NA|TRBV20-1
CSARDASSRDQPQHF
TGCAGTGCTAGAGATGCATCCTCCAGGGATCAGCCCCAGCATTTT
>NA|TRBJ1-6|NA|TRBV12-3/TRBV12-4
CASSLRTVIQGGASPLHF
TGTGCCAGCAGTCTACGCACCGTGATACAGGGTGGTGCTTCACCCCTCCACTTT
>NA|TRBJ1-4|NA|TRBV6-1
CASSELEEKLFF
TGTGCCAGCAGTGAACTGGAGGAAAAACTGTTTTTT
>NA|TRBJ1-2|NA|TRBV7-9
CASSLNRGGVSGYTF
TGTGCCAGCAGCTTGAACCGAGGTGGTGTGAGTGGCTACACCTTC
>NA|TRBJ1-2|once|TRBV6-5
CASSYRAGEGLNYGYTF
TGTGCCAGCAGTTACAGGGCAGGGGAAGGGCTTAACTATGGCTACACCTTC